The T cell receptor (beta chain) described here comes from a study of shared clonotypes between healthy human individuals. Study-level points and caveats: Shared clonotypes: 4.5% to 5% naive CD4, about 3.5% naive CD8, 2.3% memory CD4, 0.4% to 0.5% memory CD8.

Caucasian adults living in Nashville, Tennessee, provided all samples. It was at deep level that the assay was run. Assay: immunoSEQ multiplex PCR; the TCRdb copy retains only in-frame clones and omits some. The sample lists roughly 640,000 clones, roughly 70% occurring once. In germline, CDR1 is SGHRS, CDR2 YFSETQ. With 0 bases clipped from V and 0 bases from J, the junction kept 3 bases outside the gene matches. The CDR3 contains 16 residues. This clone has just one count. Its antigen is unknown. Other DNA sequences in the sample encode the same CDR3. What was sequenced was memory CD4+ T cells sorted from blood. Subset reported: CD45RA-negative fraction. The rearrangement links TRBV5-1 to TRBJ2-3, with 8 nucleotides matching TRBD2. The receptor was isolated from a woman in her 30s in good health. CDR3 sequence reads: CASSLVSSGSTDTQYF. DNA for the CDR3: TGCGCCAGCAGCTTGGTTTCTAGCGGGAGCACAGATACGCAGTATTTT.